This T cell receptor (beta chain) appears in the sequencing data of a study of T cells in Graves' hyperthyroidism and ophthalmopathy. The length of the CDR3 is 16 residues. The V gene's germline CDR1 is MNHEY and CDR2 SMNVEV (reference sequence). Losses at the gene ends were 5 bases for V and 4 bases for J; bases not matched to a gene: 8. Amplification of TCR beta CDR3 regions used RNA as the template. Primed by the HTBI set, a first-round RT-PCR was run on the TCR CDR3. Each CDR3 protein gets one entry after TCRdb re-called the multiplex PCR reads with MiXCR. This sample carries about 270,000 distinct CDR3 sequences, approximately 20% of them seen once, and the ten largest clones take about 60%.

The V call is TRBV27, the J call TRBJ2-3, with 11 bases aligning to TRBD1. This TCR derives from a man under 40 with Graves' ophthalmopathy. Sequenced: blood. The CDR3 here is CASSLPGTGGSDTQYF. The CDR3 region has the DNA TGTGCCAGCAGTCTACCAGGGACAGGGGGTTCAGATACGCAGTATTTT.